This entry describes one T cell receptor (beta chain). Treg sorting used a CD4+CD25+CD127-/low gate. In TCRdb, the 5' RACE reads were re-called with MiXCR into one record per CDR3 protein. The sample holds about 10,000 distinct CDR3 sequences, over 25% seen once. CDR3 length equals 15 residues. After removal of 8 bases from V and 3 bases from J, the junction contained 12 bases not matched to a gene. From germline, CDR1 is SEHNR and CDR2 FQNEAQ (reference sequence). This TCR derives from a female donor with breast cancer. The sequenced sample was Tregs sorted from a lymph node. The chain uses TRBV7-9 and TRBJ1-2, with 7 bases matching TRBD1. The CDR3 nucleotides read TGTGCCAGCGGCTCTAAGTTAACAGGGGACTATGGCTACACCTTC. This codes for CASGSKLTGDYGYTF.